This TCR beta chain was observed in a study of somatic mutations in cytotoxic T cells in rheumatoid arthritis. Study details: Flow cytometric sorting isolated some V beta antibody-stained T-cell populations at nearly 100% purity, and among them were V beta1+ cells that underwent TCRB sequencing. General study findings and limits: CD8+ clonality rose with age in rheumatoid arthritis patients, not healthy controls. Some patients, about an eighth of the roughly 65, had a largest CD8+ clone that exceeded 20% of CD8+ cells.

This CDR3 has 15 amino acids. CDR1 and CDR2 from the germline V gene are MDHEN and SYDVKM. The V and J ends lost 3 bases and 9 bases, in that order; junction bases with no gene match: 9. Using immunoSEQ multiplex PCR, the repertoire was profiled, and TCRdb retains in-frame clones only, with some absent. The sample holds about 6,700 clones, less than 75% seen once. Concerning this clone itself: The target antigen is unknown.

The clonotype originates from a man aged 40-49 years in good health. Sequencing was performed on CD8+ T cells sorted from blood. The chain employs TRBV28 and TRBJ2-1; 9 bases agree with TRBD2. The DNA of the CDR3 is TGTGCCAGCAGTTTCGCGGGAGGGCCGCTAGGTGAGCAGTTCTTC. It encodes CASSFAGGPLGEQFF.